Shown below are 28 T cell receptor beta chains from a single sample sequenced in a study of early T cells in non-severe SARS-CoV-2 infection. A single record per CDR3 protein comes from TCRdb applying MiXCR to the 5' RACE reads. The sample lists some 120,000 distinct CDR3 sequences; around 14% were seen once. Sequences were obtained from whole blood. The source is an adult who was a healthcare worker with PCR-confirmed SARS-CoV-2 infection or an uninfected control (not recorded which).

This clonotype has only a few counts. The rearrangement uses TRBV10-2 and TRBJ2-7; D may be TRBD2 (7 bases). V lost 8 bases to trimming and J lost 3 bases, with 11 bases between them. This CDR3 spans 12 amino acids. Per the germline V gene, CDR1 is WSHSY and CDR2 is SAAADI. The CDR3 nucleotides are TGCGCCAGCGCGGGGGCCATCTACGAGCAGTACTTC. This codes for CASAGAIYEQYF.

The chain uses TRBV6-1 and TRBJ2-3, with D possibly being TRBD1 (5 bases). There are 13 residues in the CDR3. Trimming removed 7 bases from V and 4 bases from J, with 12 bases in between. Germline CDR1 and CDR2: MNHNS and SASEGT. The CDR3 is CASTLQVADTQYF. CDR3 bases: TGTGCCAGCACCCTACAGGTGGCAGATACGCAGTATTTT.

The chain uses TRBV20-1 and TRBJ2-7; either TRBD1 or TRBD2 may fit D (7 bases each). This CDR3 is 15 amino acids long. The V end lost 3 bases, the J end lost 4 bases, and 19 bases lay between the germline ends. Germline CDR1 and CDR2: DFQATT and SNEGSKA (reference sequence). The CDR3 DNA sequence: TGCAGTGCTAGCCCCAGGGGGGGGCATGCATACGAGCAGTACTTC. Translating gives CSASPRGGHAYEQYF.

The chain couples TRBV29-1 to TRBJ2-3, with 7 nucleotides matching TRBD2. V was pared by 3 bases and J by 6 bases, with 3 bases of the junction left unmatched. CDR3 length: 12 amino acids. The germline gives CDR1 SQVTM, CDR2 ANQGSEA. The CDR3 sequence: CSVDAGGDTQYF. The CDR3 coding sequence is TGCAGCGTTGATGCCGGGGGGGATACGCAGTATTTT.

This clonotype has more than one count but fewer than ten. This sequence joins TRBV12-3 or TRBV12-4 and TRBJ1-4; 8 bases are shared with TRBD1. Trimming removed 2 bases from V and 7 bases from J; junction bases left unmatched: 6. The CDR3 has 15 residues. DNA of the CDR3: TGTGCCAGCAGTTTACGCCAGGGGGCTCGTGAAAAACTGTTTTTT. This gives the protein CASSLRQGAREKLFF.

This clonotype came up a few times. The chain uses TRBV11-3 and TRBJ2-2; D is perhaps TRBD1 or TRBD2 (6 bases each). The CDR3 consists of 15 residues. Germline lookup yields CDR1 SGHNT and CDR2 YENEEA. V dropped 3 bases and J dropped 5 bases, with 13 bases sitting between them. In DNA form, the CDR3 reads TGTGCCAGCAGCTTTGGGGGGCCTAGAACCGGGGAGCTGTTTTTT. Encoded protein: CASSFGGPRTGELFF.

J is TRBJ1-2 and V is TRBV18; TRBD1 is a possible D gene (5 bases). The germline gives CDR1 KGHSH, CDR2 LQKENI. Trimming left V 0 bases short and J 3 bases short, with 5 bases between. This CDR3 is 13 amino acids long. CDR3 in amino acids: CASSPPGHYGYTF. As DNA, the CDR3 is TGTGCCAGCTCACCACCGGGGCACTATGGCTACACCTTC.

This clonotype occurred a few times. The chain links TRBV12-3 or TRBV12-4 to TRBJ2-3, with TRBD2 identical over 9 bases. The junction had 1 base not matched to a gene; V was cut back by 3 bases and J by 0 bases. The CDR3 is made up of 15 amino acids. The CDR3 reads CASSFSGSSTDTQYF. DNA for the CDR3: TGTGCCAGCAGTTTTAGCGGGAGTAGCACAGATACGCAGTATTTT.

The rearrangement links TRBV10-3 to TRBJ1-3; 8 nucleotides match TRBD1. V gave up 9 bases and J gave up 4 bases; unmatched junction bases: 8. Germline V gene lookup returns CDR1 ENHRY and CDR2 SYGVKD. CDR3 length: 14 residues. The CDR3, as DNA: TGTGCCATGTCCCCGACAGGGGTCGGAAACACCATATATTTT. Residues: CAMSPTGVGNTIYF.

The chain combines TRBV29-1 with TRBJ1-5; D remains unclear. Trimming left V 8 bases short and J 0 bases short, with 11 bases between. CDR1 and CDR2 from the germline V gene are SQVTM and ANQGSEA. This CDR3 spans 13 amino acids. CDR3 amino acids: CSYQENSNQPQHF. The CDR3 nucleotides read TGCAGCTACCAGGAGAATAGCAATCAGCCCCAGCATTTT.

This clonotype has only a few counts. The chain combines TRBV20-1 with TRBJ2-2, with a tentative D call TRBD2 (5 bases). The germline gives CDR1 DFQATT, CDR2 SNEGSKA (reference sequence). The CDR3 has 15 residues. V was trimmed by 0 bases and J by 3 bases, leaving 11 bases between them. The CDR3 loop is CSARDAGSYTGELFF. The CDR3 DNA reads TGCAGTGCTAGAGATGCGGGCTCCTACACCGGGGAGCTGTTTTTT.

The J gene is TRBJ2-1, the V gene TRBV7-6; 7 bases map to TRBD2. Unmatched junction bases numbered 5, after V lost 2 bases and J lost 7 bases. CDR1 is SGHVS and CDR2 is FNYEAQ in the germline V gene. This CDR3 has 14 amino acids. CDR3 amino acids: CASSLTSVRNEQFF. Here the CDR3 DNA reads TGTGCCAGCAGCTTAACTAGCGTTCGGAATGAGCAGTTCTTC.

V usage is TRBV6-1 and J usage is TRBJ2-2, with D possibly called TRBD1 or TRBD2 (5 bases each). V was cut by 4 bases and J by 7 bases, with 10 bases left in between. The CDR3 runs 13 residues. In germline, CDR1 is MNHNS, CDR2 SASEGT. Here the CDR3 DNA reads TGTGCCAGCAGTGGGGGGTTCGGCGGGGAGCTGTTTTTT. Protein sequence: CASSGGFGGELFF.

J is TRBJ2-3 and V is TRBV14; no reliable D call. Between the trimmed V and J ends, which lost 4 bases and 2 bases, there was a span of 13 bases. Germline CDR1 reads SGHDN; CDR2 reads FVKESK. The CDR3 contains 15 residues. CDR3 region: CASSRSIVPTDTQYF. In nucleotides, the CDR3 is TGTGCCAGCAGCCGATCTATAGTCCCCACAGATACGCAGTATTTT.

The chain carries TRBV30 and TRBJ2-2; D unclear. The CDR3 is 12 amino acids. V lost 6 bases and J 4 bases, leaving 9 bases between the germline ends. Germline CDR1 reads GTSNPN; CDR2 reads SVGIG (reference sequence). CDR3 sequence: CACKIFTGELFF. The CDR3 DNA reads as TGTGCCTGCAAGATATTCACCGGGGAGCTGTTTTTT.

This clonotype was counted a few times. The V call is TRBV4-1, the J call TRBJ2-3, with 10 bases matching TRBD2. V was pared by 1 base and J by 15 bases, with 10 bases of the junction left unmatched. Germline V gene sequence: CDR1 MGHRA, CDR2 YSYEKL. CDR3 length: 14 residues. The CDR3 spells CASSQAGPLAGIYF. In DNA form, the CDR3 reads TGCGCCAGCAGCCAAGCGGGGCCACTAGCGGGGATCTATTTT.

This clonotype was observed a few times. The J gene is TRBJ2-2, the V gene TRBV20-1; tentatively, D is TRBD1 (5 bases). This CDR3 has 15 residues. V was trimmed by 3 bases and J by 5 bases, leaving 16 bases between them. Germline CDR1 DFQATT, CDR2 SNEGSKA (reference sequence). The CDR3 nucleotides read TGCAGTGCTAGGGGGCAGGAGATCGGGACCGGGGAGCTGTTTTTT. It yields the protein CSARGQEIGTGELFF.

The rearrangement joins TRBV5-1 to TRBJ2-7, with TRBD1 matching 10 bases. The V segment lost 2 bases and the J segment 4 bases; nucleotides outside the gene matches: 6. Germline CDR1 and CDR2: SGHRS and YFSETQ. The CDR3 loop spans 15 amino acids. The CDR3 DNA reads as TGCGCCAGCAGCTTACAGACAGGGGGCCAGTACGAGCAGTACTTC. It specifies CASSLQTGGQYEQYF. Complete variable domain (other parts from reference TRBV5-1 and TRBJ2-7): KAGVTQTPRYLIKTRGQQVTLSCSPISGHRSVSWYQQTPGQGLQFLFEYFSETQRNKGNFPGRFSGRQFSNSRSEMNVSTLELGDSALYLCASSLQTGGQYEQYFGPGTRLTVT.

This clonotype was seen ten or more times. This rearrangement joins TRBV4-1 to TRBJ1-2; no reliable D call. V lost 2 bases, J lost 1 base, and 8 bases lay in between. Looked up from germline, CDR1 is MGHRA and CDR2 is YSYEKL. The CDR3 loop spans 14 amino acids. The CDR3: CASSQPGRNYGYTF. The CDR3 bases are TGCGCCAGCAGCCAACCGGGCCGTAACTATGGCTACACCTTC.

The chain has TRBV6-5 and TRBJ2-1, with D perhaps TRBD1 or TRBD2 (5 bases each). The CDR3 is made up of 13 amino acids. Germline CDR1 MNHEY, CDR2 SVGAGI. The V end lost 3 bases, the J end lost 6 bases, and 9 bases lay between the germline ends. CDR3 nucleotides: TGTGCCAGCAGTTATCGAGGGACCAATGAGCAGTTCTTC. Translated: CASSYRGTNEQFF.

The CDR3 here is CASGFEGRDEQFF. In DNA form, the CDR3 reads TGTGCTAGTGGTTTTGAGGGACGGGATGAGCAGTTCTTC. The chain couples TRBV12-5 to TRBJ2-1, with D perhaps being TRBD1 or TRBD2 (5 bases each). Trimming took 3 bases from V and 8 from J, leaving 11 bases between them. The CDR3 length is 13 residues. Per the germline V gene, CDR1 is LGHNT and CDR2 is FRNRAP.

This clonotype was detected only a few times. The V call is TRBV7-9, the J call TRBJ1-2; 7 bases are shared with TRBD1. The J segment lost 8 bases and the V segment lost 5 bases, leaving 8 bases of the junction unmatched. Germline V lookup: CDR1 SEHNR, CDR2 FQNEAQ (reference sequence). The length of the CDR3 is 13 residues. CDR3 in amino acids: CASSQGVGDGYTF. DNA for the CDR3: TGTGCCAGCAGCCAGGGGGTCGGAGACGGCTACACCTTC.

The V call is TRBV6-5, the J call TRBJ1-1, with TRBD1 matching over 8 bases. Losses at the gene ends were 6 bases for V and 5 bases for J; bases not matched to a gene: 11. This CDR3 has 15 amino acids. Germline CDR1 MNHEY, CDR2 SVGAGI. The CDR3 nucleotides read TGTGCCAGCAGGGGATTAGGACAGGGTTTTACTGAAGCTTTCTTT. Residues: CASRGLGQGFTEAFF.

The chain links TRBV12-3 or TRBV12-4 to TRBJ1-1; tentative D call: TRBD1 (5 bases). The ends were cut back, 5 bases at V and 0 bases at J, with 13 bases in the middle. The CDR3 loop spans 15 amino acids. The CDR3 coding sequence is TGTGCCAGCAGTCCCCCTCAGGGATTGAACACTGAAGCTTTCTTT. It translates to CASSPPQGLNTEAFF.

This clonotype was detected only a few times. The genes are TRBV24-1 and TRBJ2-1, with D possibly called TRBD1 or TRBD2 (6 bases each). Germline V gene lookup returns CDR1 KGHDR and CDR2 SFDVKD. Trimming pared 2 bases from V and 7 bases from J, leaving 11 bases between. There are 14 residues in the CDR3. The CDR3 spells CATSDSGGGNEQFF. CDR3 bases: TGTGCCACCAGTGATTCTGGAGGGGGGAATGAGCAGTTCTTC.

This clonotype appeared many times. The gene calls are TRBV4-1 and TRBJ1-1, with 7 bases lining up with TRBD1. Germline lookup yields CDR1 MGHRA and CDR2 YSYEKL. CDR3 length: 15 residues. After removal of 1 base from V and 2 bases from J, the junction contained 4 bases not matched to a gene. Here the CDR3 reads CASSQAAGGNTEAFF. CDR3 bases: TGCGCCAGCAGCCAAGCGGCAGGGGGAAACACTGAAGCTTTCTTT.

This clonotype has at least ten counts. The genes are TRBV12-3 or TRBV12-4 and TRBJ1-1; no definite D call. The ends were cut back, 5 bases at V and 1 base at J, with 11 bases in the middle. The CDR3 totals 14 residues. In DNA form, the CDR3 reads TGTGCCAGCAGTCCGGGGTCTAGGAACACTGAAGCTTTCTTT. Its protein product is CASSPGSRNTEAFF.

Comment on this clonotype: The CDR3 does not end in the conserved phenylalanine or tryptophan, so this is likely a read error. V gene TRBV3-1 combines with J gene TRBJ2-3; unclear D gene. Germline values: CDR1 LGHDT, CDR2 YNNKEL (reference sequence). The CDR3 runs to 13 residues. The V end lost 3 bases, the J end lost 5 bases, and 9 bases lay between the germline ends. CDR3 nucleotide sequence: TGTGCCAGCAGCCAGTTCAGAGGAGATACGCAGTATTCT. Its protein product is CASSQFRGDTQYS.